A selection of T cell receptor beta chains follows, all from one sample in a study of cytomegalovirus exposure and HLA in healthy donors. Method: immunoSEQ multiplex PCR; TCRdb's copy keeps in-frame clones and lacks some. The sample lists about 160,000 clones; 78% were seen once. The sample was PBMCs. The receptor source for this set is a middle-aged woman in good health and CMV-seronegative. The CDR3 runs from the conserved cysteine through the conserved F or W. Fields, in order: D gene, J gene, clone size, V gene, CDR3 protein, CDR3 DNA. The D gene is left open where the match is weak. Some rows have no size entry. The others give once, few or many, or a class for an expanded clone.

. | TRBJ1-2 | once | TRBV19 | CASTRWTSGVNYGYTF | TGTGCCAGTACCCGCTGGACAAGTGGGGTGAACTATGGCTACACCTTC
TRBD1 | TRBJ1-6 | . | TRBV5-1 | CASSLQTQGDSPLHF | TGCGCCAGCAGCTTACAGACACAGGGGGATTCACCCCTCCACTTT
. | TRBJ1-2 | once | TRBV7-2 | CASSLNGGRGYGYTF | TGTGCCAGCAGCTTAAATGGGGGGAGAGGCTATGGCTACACCTTC
. | TRBJ1-1 | . | TRBV5-1 | CASSYFGGLPNTEAFF | TGCGCCAGCAGCTATTTCGGAGGGCTCCCGAACACTGAAGCTTTCTTT
. | TRBJ2-2 | . | TRBV6-6 | CASSKGGASDTGELFF | TGTGCCAGCAGTAAAGGGGGGGCGTCGGACACCGGGGAGCTGTTTTTT
TRBD1 | TRBJ2-5 | . | TRBV28 | CASSLRRGLFTIAQYF | TGTGCCAGCAGTCTACGCAGGGGGCTGTTTACGATTGCCCAGTACTTC
. | TRBJ2-7 | . | TRBV11-2 | CASSPSTAVYEQYF | TGTGCCAGCAGCCCTTCGACAGCAGTCTACGAGCAGTACTTC
TRBD2 | TRBJ2-5 | . | TRBV5-1 | CASSLTSGGRPSQETQYF | TGCGCCAGCAGCTTGACTAGCGGGGGGAGGCCCTCCCAAGAGACCCAGTACTTC
TRBD1 | TRBJ1-4 | few | TRBV5-8 | CASSLGTRGPANEKLFF | TGTGCCAGCAGCTTGGGTACCAGGGGGCCAGCTAATGAAAAACTGTTTTTT
. | TRBJ2-3 | . | TRBV10-3 | CAISEWGVTSTDTQYF | TGTGCCATCAGTGAGTGGGGCGTTACTAGCACAGATACGCAGTATTTT
. | TRBJ1-1 | . | TRBV7-6 | CASSLVQGNAEAFF | TGTGCCAGCAGCTTAGTTCAGGGTAACGCTGAAGCTTTCTTT
TRBD2 | TRBJ2-7 | . | TRBV25-1 | CASSDFGAGVYEQYF | TGTGCCAGCAGTGATTTCGGGGCGGGGGTCTACGAGCAGTACTTC
TRBD1 | TRBJ2-7 | . | TRBV10-1 | CASSEGTGGYEQYF | TGCGCCAGCAGTGAGGGGACAGGGGGGTACGAGCAGTACTTC
TRBD2 | TRBJ2-3 | . | TRBV4-1 | CASSQVGGGTDTQYF | TGCGCCAGCAGCCAAGTCGGGGGGGGCACAGATACGCAGTATTTT
. | TRBJ2-1 | . | TRBV23-1 | CASSQWKLGDRNEQFF | TGCGCCAGCAGTCAATGGAAGCTCGGGGATAGGAATGAGCAGTTCTTC
. | TRBJ1-5 | once | TRBV5-5 | CASSLQGYSNQPQHF | TGTGCCAGCAGCCTACAGGGATATAGCAATCAGCCCCAGCATTTT
TRBD1 | TRBJ1-5 | once | TRBV5-1 | CASSVGQNQPQHF | TGCGCCAGCAGCGTGGGACAGAATCAGCCCCAGCATTTT